A single sample is the source of the 26 T cell receptor beta chains below, sequenced in a study of T cell clonality in common variable immunodeficiency. Method: immunoSEQ multiplex PCR; TCRdb's copy keeps in-frame clones and lacks some. The sample shows over 35,000 clones, none of them appearing just once. Sequenced material: peripheral blood mononuclear cells. Every receptor here comes from a person between 18 and 69 years old in good health.

This clone was seen a handful of times. The CDR3 goes on 3 residues after the read ends, and that part is filled in from the germline J gene. This chain uses TRBV13 with TRBJ1-1; D call uncertain. Germline V lookup: CDR1 PRHDT, CDR2 FYEKMQ (reference sequence). V was shortened by 5 bases and J by 6 bases, with 13 bases between the two germline ends. There are 13 residues in the CDR3. CDR3 residues: CASSLSEGAEAFF. The CDR3 bases that were read are TGTGCCAGCAGCCTTAGCGAGGGCGCTGAA.

This clone was recorded many times. The sequenced fragment ends 3 residues before the CDR3 boundary, so the rest is inferred from the germline J gene. This rearrangement joins TRBV5-1 to TRBJ2-6; 8 nucleotides match TRBD1. The CDR3 sequence is 18 residues long. Trimming removed 4 bases from V and 4 bases from J; junction bases left unmatched: 13. Germline values: CDR1 SGHRS, CDR2 YFSETQ. The part of the CDR3 DNA that was read is TGCGCCAGCAGCACAACGGGACAGGCGAATGTCGGGGCCAACGTC. Its protein product is CASSTTGQANVGANV. The full CDR3 reads CASSTTGQANVGANVLTF.

This clone has ten or more counts. Read data end 3 residues before the CDR3 end; the end is taken from the germline J gene. The genes are TRBV2 and TRBJ2-2; D remains unclear. Germline loops: CDR1 SNHLY, CDR2 FYNNEI. The CDR3 loop spans 13 amino acids. This CDR3 reads CASKLENNEKLFF. The CDR3 DNA, read in part, is TGTGCCAGCAAATTAGAAAATAATGAAAAG.

This clone was detected ten times or more. The read is 3 residues too short to cover the CDR3 end, so that end is filled in from the germline J gene. This sequence joins TRBV2 and TRBJ2-7; 9 bases fit TRBD2. The CDR3 length is 15 residues. Germline CDR1 is SNHLY and CDR2 is FYNNEI. V lost 1 base and J lost 3; bases outside the gene matches: 4. The CDR3: CASSEVPSGNYEQYF. Partial CDR3 DNA: TGTGCCAGCAGTGAAGTGCCTAGCGGGAACTACGAG.

Points on this clone: The read is 3 residues too short to cover the CDR3 end, so that end is filled in from the germline J gene. This chain uses TRBV7-2 with TRBJ2-3; D ambiguous. The CDR3 totals 14 residues. Germline V gene sequence: CDR1 SGHTA, CDR2 FQGNSA. CDR3 DNA (partial): TGTGCCAGCAGCTTGCCGGAGCGCAATCAGCCG. This sequence encodes CASSLPERNQP. The whole CDR3 reads CASSLPERNQPQYF.

This clone was observed a handful of times. The read halts 3 residues ahead of the CDR3 end, with the missing end drawn from the germline J gene. This chain connects TRBV5-5 to TRBJ1-1, with 7 bases that match TRBD1. J gave up 2 bases and V 3 bases, and 4 bases lay outside the gene matches. Germline CDR1 SGHKS, CDR2 YYEKEE (reference sequence). This CDR3 comprises 14 residues. CDR3 sequence: CASSSQGKNTEAFF. CDR3 bases read: TGTGCCAGCAGCTCACAGGGGAAAAACACTGAA.

The table lists this clone with a few counts. The read halts 3 residues ahead of the CDR3 end, with the missing end drawn from the germline J gene. This chain joins TRBV5-1 and TRBJ2-2; 7 nucleotides align to TRBD1. Germline V gene data show CDR1 as SGHRS and CDR2 as YFSETQ. CDR3 size: 14 residues. This CDR3 reads CASSRDRTNEKLFF. The sequenced CDR3 bases are TGCGCCAGCAGCCGGGACAGAACTAATGAAAAG.

This clone was seen at least ten times. The CDR3 end falls 3 residues outside the read, so it is completed with the germline J gene. The chain couples TRBV10-3 to TRBJ2-3; TRBD2 matches at 7 bases. V gave up 2 bases and J gave up 1 base; unmatched junction bases: 3. The germline gives CDR1 ENHRY, CDR2 SYGVKD. The length of the CDR3 is 15 residues. The CDR3 protein is CAISEGLAGTDTQYF. The part of the CDR3 DNA that was read is TGTGCCATCAGTGAGGGGCTAGCGGGCACAGATACG.

Many counts were recorded for this clone. The CDR3 extends 3 residues past the end of the read, so its final part is completed from the germline J gene. The rearrangement links TRBV30 to TRBJ2-2, with TRBD2 matching over 10 bases. V lost 0 bases, J lost 5 bases, and 0 bases stayed unmatched. From germline, CDR1 is GTSNPN and CDR2 SVGIG (reference sequence). The CDR3 has 14 residues. CDR3 protein: CAWSVLAGTGELFF. The part of the CDR3 DNA that was read is TGTGCCTGGAGTGTACTAGCGGGAACCGGGGAG.

This clone showed up many times. The read stops 3 residues short of the end of the CDR3; the missing end is completed from the germline J gene. The gene calls are TRBV28 and TRBJ2-3; possible D gene TRBD2, 7 bases. Trimming took off 6 bases at V and 0 bases at J, with 22 bases between the two ends. Germline assignment: CDR1 MDHEN and CDR2 SYDVKM. There are 18 residues in the CDR3. CDR3 region: CASRRGGVGLTSTDTQYF. The CDR3 DNA, read in part, is TGTGCCAGCAGGAGGGGGGGTGTTGGCCTAACTAGCACAGATACG.

This clone was seen at least ten times. Coverage ceases 3 residues before the CDR3 finishes, and the germline J gene fills in the end. This chain uses TRBV6-1 with TRBJ1-5; D call uncertain. The germline CDR1 and CDR2 sequences are MNHNS and SASEGT. V was pared by 1 base and J by 7 bases, with 14 bases between. This CDR3 region has 15 residues. This CDR3 reads CASSEGGKSGQPQHF. CDR3 DNA, as far as it was read: TGTGCCAGCAGTGAAGGGGGTAAAAGCGGCCAGCCC.

This clone has at least ten counts. The CDR3 is cut off 3 residues early in the read; its end comes from the germline J gene. The genes are TRBV20-1 and TRBJ1-2, with TRBD1 matching over 8 bases. Germline V gene lookup returns CDR1 DFQATT and CDR2 SNEGSKA (reference sequence). The CDR3 covers 15 residues. V lost 0 bases to trimming and J lost 4 bases; unmatched junction nucleotides: 7. The chain's CDR3 is CSARDRRRGPYGYTF. The part of the CDR3 DNA that was read is TGCAGTGCTAGAGATCGCCGCAGGGGGCCCTATGGC.

The table lists this clone with many counts. The CDR3 end lies 3 residues beyond the end of the read and is filled in from the germline J gene. V and J are TRBV30 and TRBJ2-2; the D is unclear. The V gene's germline CDR1 is GTSNPN and CDR2 SVGIG (reference sequence). Trimming shortened V by 0 bases and J by 0 bases, and 5 bases separated the two germline ends. The length of the CDR3 is 14 residues. The chain's CDR3 is CAWSVYANTGELFF. The covered CDR3 bases are TGTGCCTGGAGTGTCTACGCGAACACCGGGGAG.

This clone qualifies as medium-sized. The CDR3 extends 3 residues past the end of the read, so its final part is completed from the germline J gene. J is TRBJ2-5 and V is TRBV18; 8 nucleotides align to TRBD2. The CDR3 has 15 residues. V was pared by 4 bases and J by 4 bases, with 8 bases of the junction left unmatched. Germline CDR1 and CDR2: KGHSH and LQKENI. The CDR3 here is CASSLESGSLETQYF. CDR3 DNA, as far as it was read: TGTGCCAGCTCACTTGAGAGCGGGAGTCTAGAGACC.

Ten or more counts support this clone. Sequencing ends 3 residues short of the CDR3 end; the germline J gene provides the rest. The chain links TRBV7-8 to TRBJ1-5, with a tentative D call TRBD1 (5 bases). Looked up from germline, CDR1 is SGHVS and CDR2 is FQNEAQ. V lost 0 bases and J lost 1, with 10 bases in between. The CDR3 is made up of 16 amino acids. CDR3 bases read: TGTGCCAGCAGCTTAGCCAGGACACTCAGCAATCAGCCC. Its protein product is CASSLARTLSNQP. The whole CDR3 sequence reads CASSLARTLSNQPQHF.

This clone has at least ten counts. The CDR3 end falls 3 residues outside the read, so it is completed with the germline J gene. The chain recombines TRBV20-1 with TRBJ2-1; D not certain. The CDR3 covers 14 residues. The V end lost 0 bases, the J end lost 3 bases, and 9 bases lay between the germline ends. Germline loops: CDR1 DFQATT, CDR2 SNEGSKA (reference sequence). CDR3: CSARDYRSYNEQFF. The part of the CDR3 DNA that was read is TGCAGTGCTAGAGATTATCGCAGCTACAATGAG.

This clone was observed a handful of times. The CDR3 extends 3 residues past the end of the read, so its final part is completed from the germline J gene. V and J are TRBV10-2 and TRBJ1-1; D is uncertain. The CDR3 length is 11 residues. V lost 7 bases and J 6 bases, leaving 9 bases between the germline ends. Germline V CDR1 and CDR2: WSHSY, SAAADI. CDR3 DNA (partial): TGCGCCAGCATGCGACTCGCTGAA. This codes for CASMRLAE. Given in full, the CDR3 is CASMRLAEAFF.

This clone was picked up many times. The sequence runs out 3 residues before the end of the CDR3; the remainder is reconstructed from the germline J gene. The gene calls are TRBV18 and TRBJ2-7; D is ambiguous. Trimming removed 6 bases at V and 0 bases at J, with 12 bases between. Germline V CDR1 and CDR2: KGHSH, LQKENI. The CDR3 is made up of 14 amino acids. The CDR3 bases that were read are TGTGCCAGCTCCCTAGGCTCCAGCTCCTACGAG. This translates into CASSLGSSSYE. The entire CDR3 sequence reads CASSLGSSSYEQYF.

This clone was observed at least ten times. The CDR3 end is not reached by the read, which stops 3 residues before it; the germline J gene fills it in. The chain has TRBV30 and TRBJ1-4, with unresolved D. CDR1 and CDR2 (germline): GTSNPN, SVGIG (reference sequence). The V end was cut by 4 bases, the J end by 4 bases, with 13 bases between. The CDR3 covers 14 residues. The sequenced part of the CDR3 DNA is TGTGCCTGGAACCTCGACACTTTTAATGAAAAA. Residues: CAWNLDTFNEK. The full-length CDR3 reads as CAWNLDTFNEKLFF.

Only a few counts were recorded for this clone. The DNA ends 3 residues before the CDR3 does, and the rest of the CDR3 is filled in from the germline J gene. The rearrangement links TRBV2 to TRBJ1-1; a weak D match, TRBD1 (5 bases). Trimming pared 8 bases from V and 6 bases from J, leaving 13 bases between. The CDR3 has 12 residues. The germline gives CDR1 SNHLY, CDR2 FYNNEI. The part of the CDR3 DNA that was read is TGTGCCAGCTCCTTGGGGGGGGCTGAA. Encoded protein: CASSLGGAE. The whole CDR3 region reads CASSLGGAEAFF.

At least ten counts were recorded for this clone. The sequenced fragment ends 3 residues before the CDR3 boundary, so the rest is inferred from the germline J gene. The rearrangement joins TRBV29-1 to TRBJ1-2; D not resolved. The CDR3 is made up of 14 amino acids. Looked up from germline, CDR1 is SQVTM and CDR2 is ANQGSEA. V shed 4 bases and J shed 0 bases, with 12 bases lying between them. CDR3 DNA (partial): TGCAGCGTTGTTTGGGCACCCCCTAACTATGGC. Its translation is CSVVWAPPNYG. The entire CDR3 protein is CSVVWAPPNYGYTF.

In its sample, this clone was seen many times. The read finishes 3 residues shy of the CDR3 end, and the germline J gene is used to complete it. The chain links TRBV11-2 to TRBJ2-3, with D hard to call. The CDR3 is 14 residues long. Germline values: CDR1 SGHAT, CDR2 FQNNGV. The V end lost 2 bases, the J end lost 4 bases, and 10 bases lay between the germline ends. The CDR3 here is CASSLRLDPDTQYF. The CDR3 DNA, read in part, is TGTGCCAGCAGCTTAAGGCTAGACCCAGATACG.

This clone has just a few counts. The CDR3 extends 3 residues past the end of the read, so its final part is completed from the germline J gene. This sequence joins TRBV11-1 and TRBJ2-3; maybe TRBD1 (6 bases). Trimming shortened V by 7 bases and J by 0 bases, and 11 bases separated the two germline ends. Germline CDR1 reads SGHAT; CDR2 reads FQDESV (reference sequence). The CDR3 loop spans 14 amino acids. CDR3 loop: CASTPGASTDTQYF. CDR3 DNA (partial): TGTGCCAGCACCCCAGGGGCCAGCACAGATACG.

This clone was detected ten times or more. The CDR3 is cut off 3 residues early in the read; its end comes from the germline J gene. The genes are TRBV5-1 and TRBJ2-1, with TRBD2 identical over 8 bases. Germline lookup yields CDR1 SGHRS and CDR2 YFSETQ. This CDR3 spans 15 amino acids. V gave up 4 bases and J gave up 3 bases; unmatched junction bases: 6. The covered CDR3 bases are TGCGCCAGCAGCGAGCGGGAGAAGAGCTACAATGAG. As protein: CASSEREKSYNE. The entire CDR3 sequence reads CASSEREKSYNEQFF.

This clone was seen repeatedly, ten times or more. The read terminates 3 residues before the CDR3 end, so the remaining end is supplied by the germline J gene. The rearrangement joins TRBV29-1 to TRBJ2-4; tentatively, D is TRBD1 (5 bases). The germline V gene encodes CDR1 SQVTM and CDR2 ANQGSEA. The CDR3 sequence is 13 residues long. The CDR3: CSAFRGGIYGQYF. Incomplete CDR3 DNA: TGCAGCGCCTTTAGGGGTGGTATCTATGGT.

This clone was seen a few times. The sequenced fragment ends 3 residues before the CDR3 boundary, so the rest is inferred from the germline J gene. The chain joins TRBV11-3 to TRBJ2-1; 8 positions agree with TRBD2. Per germline, CDR1 SGHNT and CDR2 YENEEA. The junction had 6 bases not matched to a gene; V was cut back by 5 bases and J by 6 bases. The CDR3 length is 14 residues. The CDR3 loop is CASSEGLGANEQFF. The DNA read from the CDR3 is TGTGCCAGCAGCGAGGGACTAGGGGCCAATGAG.